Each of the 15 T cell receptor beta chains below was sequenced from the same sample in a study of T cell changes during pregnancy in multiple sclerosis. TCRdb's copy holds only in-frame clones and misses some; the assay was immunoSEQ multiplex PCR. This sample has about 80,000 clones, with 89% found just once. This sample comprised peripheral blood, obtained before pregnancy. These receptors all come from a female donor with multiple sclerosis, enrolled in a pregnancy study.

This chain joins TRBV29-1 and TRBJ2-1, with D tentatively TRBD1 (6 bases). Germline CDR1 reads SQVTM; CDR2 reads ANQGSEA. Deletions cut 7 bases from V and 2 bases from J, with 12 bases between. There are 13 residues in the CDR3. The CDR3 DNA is TGCAGCGGGGGGCTGGGACCCTACAATGAGCAGTTCTTC. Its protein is CSGGLGPYNEQFF.

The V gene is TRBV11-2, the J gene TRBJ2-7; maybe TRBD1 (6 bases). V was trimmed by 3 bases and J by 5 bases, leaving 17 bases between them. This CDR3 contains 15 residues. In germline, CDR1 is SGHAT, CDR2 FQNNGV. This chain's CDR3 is CASSFLHAGENEQYF. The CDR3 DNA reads TGTGCCAGCAGCTTTCTCCATGCAGGGGAGAACGAGCAGTACTTC.

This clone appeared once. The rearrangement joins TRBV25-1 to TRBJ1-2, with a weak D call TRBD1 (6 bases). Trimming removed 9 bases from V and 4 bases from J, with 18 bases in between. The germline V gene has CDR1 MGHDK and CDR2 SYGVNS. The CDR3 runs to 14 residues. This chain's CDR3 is CASHEKGDPYGYTF. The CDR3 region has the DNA TGTGCCAGTCACGAAAAGGGGGATCCCTATGGCTACACCTTC.

As DNA, the CDR3 is TGCGCCAGCCCCCGCAGGCCCCAGCATTTT. Translated, it gives CASPRRPQHF. V usage is TRBV23-1 and J usage is TRBJ1-5; no definite D call. TRBV23-1 is noted as an ORF with a role that remains uncertain. The CDR3 length is 10 residues. V was shortened by 8 bases and J by 9 bases, with 8 bases between the two germline ends.

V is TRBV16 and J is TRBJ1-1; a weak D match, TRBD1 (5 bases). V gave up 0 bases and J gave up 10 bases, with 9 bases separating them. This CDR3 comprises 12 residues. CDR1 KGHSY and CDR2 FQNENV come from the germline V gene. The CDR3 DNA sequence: TGTGCCAGCAGCCAATCGAGTCAGGGAGCTTTCTTT. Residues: CASSQSSQGAFF.

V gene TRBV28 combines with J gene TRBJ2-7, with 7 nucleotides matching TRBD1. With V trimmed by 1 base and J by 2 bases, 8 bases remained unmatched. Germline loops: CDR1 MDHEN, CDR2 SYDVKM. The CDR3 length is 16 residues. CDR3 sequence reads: CASSLFPGQDPYEQYF. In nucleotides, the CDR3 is TGTGCCAGCAGTTTATTCCCAGGACAGGACCCCTACGAGCAGTACTTC.

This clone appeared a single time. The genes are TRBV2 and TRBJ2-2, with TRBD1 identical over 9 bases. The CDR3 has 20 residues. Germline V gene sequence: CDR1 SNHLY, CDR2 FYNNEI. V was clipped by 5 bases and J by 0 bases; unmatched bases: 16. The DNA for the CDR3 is TGTGCCAGCAGTCCTCGGACAGGGGCCCTTGGCCCCGCGAACACCGGGGAGCTGTTTTTT. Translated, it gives CASSPRTGALGPANTGELFF.

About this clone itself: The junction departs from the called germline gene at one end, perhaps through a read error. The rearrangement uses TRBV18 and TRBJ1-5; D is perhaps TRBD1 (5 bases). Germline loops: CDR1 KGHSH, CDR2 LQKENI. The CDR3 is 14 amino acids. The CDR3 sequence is CASSPGQVNQPQHF. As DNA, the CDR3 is TGTGCCAGCTCACCGGGGCAGGTCAATCAACCCCAGCATTTT.

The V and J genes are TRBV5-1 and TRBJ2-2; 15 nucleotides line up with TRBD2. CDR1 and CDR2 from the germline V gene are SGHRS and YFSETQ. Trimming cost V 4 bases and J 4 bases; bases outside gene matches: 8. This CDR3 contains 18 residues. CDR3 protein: CASSPGLAGGGLTGELFF. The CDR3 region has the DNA TGCGCCAGCAGCCCTGGACTAGCGGGGGGGGGTCTCACCGGGGAGCTGTTTTTT.

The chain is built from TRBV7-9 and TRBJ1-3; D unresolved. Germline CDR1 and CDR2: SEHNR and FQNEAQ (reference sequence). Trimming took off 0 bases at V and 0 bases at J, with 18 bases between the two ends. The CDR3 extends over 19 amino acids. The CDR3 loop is CASSLAEGLGPNSGNTIYF. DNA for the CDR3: TGTGCCAGCAGCTTAGCCGAGGGCCTAGGGCCTAACTCTGGAAACACCATATATTTT.

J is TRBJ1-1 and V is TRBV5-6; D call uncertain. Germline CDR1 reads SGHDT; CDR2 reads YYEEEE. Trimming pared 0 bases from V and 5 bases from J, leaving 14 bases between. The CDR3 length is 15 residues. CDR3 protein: CASSLELTERTEAFF. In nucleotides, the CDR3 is TGTGCCAGCAGCTTGGAACTTACGGAGCGAACTGAAGCTTTCTTT.

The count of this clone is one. CDR3 in amino acids: CASSEATGHEYEQYF. CDR3 DNA sequence: TGTGCCAGCAGTGAAGCCACGGGACATGAGTACGAGCAGTACTTC. The chain carries TRBV6-1 and TRBJ2-7; TRBD1 might be the D (6 bases). This CDR3 has 15 residues. V was trimmed by 0 bases and J by 4 bases, leaving 13 bases between them. Germline V gene data show CDR1 as MNHNS and CDR2 as SASEGT.

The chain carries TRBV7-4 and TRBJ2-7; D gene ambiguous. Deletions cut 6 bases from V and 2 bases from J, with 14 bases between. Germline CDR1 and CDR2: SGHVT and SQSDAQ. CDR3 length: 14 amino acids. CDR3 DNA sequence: TGTGCCAGCAGAGACCGGGTCTCTACCTACGAGCAGTACTTC. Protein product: CASRDRVSTYEQYF.

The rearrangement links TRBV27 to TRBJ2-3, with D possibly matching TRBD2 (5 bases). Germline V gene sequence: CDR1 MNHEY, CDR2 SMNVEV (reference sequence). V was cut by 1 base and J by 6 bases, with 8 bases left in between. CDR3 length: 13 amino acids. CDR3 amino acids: CASSLFWRDTQYF. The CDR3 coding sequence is TGTGCCAGCAGTTTATTTTGGAGGGATACGCAGTATTTT.

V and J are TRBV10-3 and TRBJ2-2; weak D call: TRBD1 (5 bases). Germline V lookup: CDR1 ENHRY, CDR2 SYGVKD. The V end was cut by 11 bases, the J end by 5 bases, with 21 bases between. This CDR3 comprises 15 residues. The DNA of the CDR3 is TGTGCCTACAGCCAAGGGTCAGGGCAGACCGGGGAGCTGTTTTTT. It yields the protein CAYSQGSGQTGELFF.